What follows are 23 T cell receptor beta chains derived from one specimen sequenced in a study of CD8 T cells in ankylosing spondylitis. TCRdb used MiXCR to reprocess the 5' RACE reads, holding one entry per CDR3 protein. Found here are 150,000 to 200,000 distinct CDR3 sequences, under 14% of them singletons; the top ten hold about 27%. Source material: blood, either unsorted or a sorted T cell fraction (not recorded which). The receptors stem from a male donor with ankylosing spondylitis or in good health (not recorded which).

This rearrangement joins TRBV7-8 to TRBJ2-1, with 14 nucleotides matching TRBD2. Germline-derived CDR1 and CDR2 are SGHVS and FQNEAQ. The length of the CDR3 is 18 residues. V lost 5 bases to trimming and J lost 1 base; unmatched junction nucleotides: 7. The CDR3 spells CASSPRTSGRLSYNEQFF. The DNA of the CDR3 is TGTGCCAGCAGCCCCCGGACTAGCGGGAGGCTGTCCTACAATGAGCAGTTCTTC.

The V call is TRBV29-1, the J call TRBJ1-2; 7 nucleotides agree with TRBD1. The CDR3 runs to 13 residues. CDR1 is SQVTM and CDR2 is ANQGSEA in the germline V gene. After removal of 4 bases from V and 4 bases from J, the junction contained 6 bases not matched to a gene. CDR3 sequence: CSVAPGTAYGYTF. As DNA, the CDR3 is TGCAGCGTTGCCCCCGGGACAGCCTATGGCTACACCTTC. The full variable domain, with the rest looked up from reference TRBV29-1 and TRBJ1-2, is SAVISQKPSRDICQRGTSLTIQCQVDSQVTMMFWYRQQPGQSLTLIATANQGSEATYESGFVIDKFPISRPNLTFSTLTVSNMSPEDSSIYLCSVAPGTAYGYTFGSGTRLTVV.

In its sample, this clonotype was seen many times. The V call is TRBV12-3 or TRBV12-4, the J call TRBJ1-1; no firm D call. V was trimmed by 2 bases and J by 2 bases, leaving 6 bases between them. There are 13 residues in the CDR3. In DNA, the CDR3 is TGTGCCAGCAGTTTAAACAGAAACACTGAAGCTTTCTTT. It codes for CASSLNRNTEAFF.

This clonotype was seen many times. The CDR3 nucleotides are TGCAGCTTCCGGGTTTCAGATACGCAGTATTTT. Protein: CSFRVSDTQYF. The genes are TRBV29-1 and TRBJ2-3; D uncertain. Germline V gene data show CDR1 as SQVTM and CDR2 as ANQGSEA. This CDR3 has 11 amino acids. Trimming shortened V by 8 bases and J by 4 bases, and 10 bases separated the two germline ends.

The chain recombines TRBV7-9 with TRBJ2-2; 12 nucleotides agree with TRBD2. V shed 3 bases, J shed 6 bases, and the junction held 5 bases outside the gene matches. The CDR3 length is 16 residues. The V gene's germline CDR1 is SEHNR and CDR2 FQNEAQ (reference sequence). CDR3 loop: CASSFLAGGPPGELFF. In DNA form, the CDR3 reads TGTGCCAGCAGCTTTCTAGCGGGAGGGCCACCCGGGGAGCTGTTTTTT.

V is TRBV5-1 and J is TRBJ2-1, with D possibly being TRBD1 (5 bases). Germline V CDR1 and CDR2: SGHRS, YFSETQ. This CDR3 region has 13 residues. V was pared by 0 bases and J by 5 bases, with 6 bases between. The CDR3 DNA is TGCGCCAGCAGCTTGGACAGGAACAATGAGCAGTTCTTC. The encoded protein is CASSLDRNNEQFF.

The sample holds many counts of this clonotype. The chain links TRBV5-8 to TRBJ2-3; D possibly corresponds to TRBD2 (6 bases). CDR3 length: 15 residues. The germline V gene has CDR1 SGHTS and CDR2 YDEGEE. V gave up 0 bases and J gave up 5 bases, with 13 bases separating them. CDR3 sequence: CASSLDGRDLDTQYF. As DNA, the CDR3 is TGTGCCAGCAGCTTGGACGGGAGAGATTTAGATACGCAGTATTTT.

This clonotype was counted only a few times. The chain carries TRBV4-3 and TRBJ1-6; TRBD1 agrees at 8 bases. The CDR3 length is 17 residues. The J segment lost 5 bases and the V segment lost 1 base, leaving 7 bases of the junction unmatched. The germline CDR1 and CDR2 sequences are LGHNA and YSLEER. The CDR3 nucleotides read TGCGCCAGCAGCCAAGTTATGACAGGGGTGAATAATTCACCCCTCCACTTT. This codes for CASSQVMTGVNNSPLHF.

The table lists this clonotype with a few counts. J is TRBJ2-7 and V is TRBV5-6; 13 bases agree with TRBD2. Trimming cost V 1 base and J 5 bases; bases outside gene matches: 6. Germline values: CDR1 SGHDT, CDR2 YYEEEE. There are 16 residues in the CDR3. CDR3 residues: CASSLWTSGRFNEQYF. The CDR3 coding sequence is TGTGCCAGCAGCTTGTGGACTAGCGGGAGATTCAACGAGCAGTACTTC.

Many counts were recorded for this clonotype. The J gene is TRBJ2-1, the V gene TRBV5-1, with TRBD2 matching 10 bases. Per the germline V gene, CDR1 is SGHRS and CDR2 is YFSETQ. The trim removed 4 bases at V and 6 bases at J, leaving 7 bases unmatched. There are 15 residues in the CDR3. The CDR3 here is CASSPAGGRSNEQFF. The CDR3 DNA reads TGCGCCAGCAGCCCAGCGGGAGGGCGGAGCAATGAGCAGTTCTTC.

This clonotype was recorded at least ten times. The chain links TRBV6-1 to TRBJ2-2; D might be TRBD2 (5 bases). This CDR3 is 14 amino acids long. The germline V gene encodes CDR1 MNHNS and CDR2 SASEGT. V dropped 9 bases and J dropped 0 bases, with 11 bases sitting between them. The CDR3 DNA reads as TGTGCCAGTACGGAGGACGCGAACACCGGGGAGCTGTTTTTT. Amino acid sequence: CASTEDANTGELFF.

This chain uses TRBV7-2 with TRBJ2-7, with TRBD2 matching over 9 bases. Germline CDR1 reads SGHTA; CDR2 reads FQGNSA. V lost 5 bases, J lost 3 bases, and 8 bases stayed unmatched. This CDR3 is 15 amino acids long. CDR3 DNA sequence: TGTGCCAGCAGCCCGACTAGCGGAGCTAACTACGAGCAGTACTTC. As protein: CASSPTSGANYEQYF. Using reference TRBV7-2 and TRBJ2-7 for the parts outside the CDR3, the full variable domain is GAGVSQSPSNKVTEKGKDVELRCDPISGHTALYWYRQSLGQGLEFLIYFQGNSAPDKSGLPSDRFSAERTGGSVSTLTIQRTQQEDSAVYLCASSPTSGANYEQYFGPGTRLTVT.

Only a few counts were recorded for this clonotype. The CDR3 region is CASKSGRSSYNEQFF. CDR3 sequence (DNA): TGTGCCAGCAAGAGTGGCCGGAGCTCCTACAATGAGCAGTTCTTC. This chain uses TRBV27 with TRBJ2-1, with D uncertain. Trimming took off 7 bases at V and 0 bases at J, with 13 bases between the two ends. Germline assignment: CDR1 MNHEY and CDR2 SMNVEV (reference sequence). The CDR3 sequence is 15 residues long.

This clonotype was observed many times. J is TRBJ2-1 and V is TRBV29-1; D may be TRBD2 (6 bases). Trimming took 4 bases from V and 9 from J, leaving 16 bases between them. The CDR3 totals 13 residues. CDR1 SQVTM and CDR2 ANQGSEA come from the germline V gene. The CDR3 sequence: CSVALNGGTEQFF. The CDR3 DNA reads TGCAGCGTTGCCCTCAACGGGGGTACTGAGCAGTTCTTC.

At least ten counts were recorded for this clonotype. V is TRBV5-1 and J is TRBJ2-3; 11 positions match TRBD2. The CDR3 length is 17 residues. CDR1 SGHRS and CDR2 YFSETQ come from the germline V gene. With V trimmed by 4 bases and J by 0 bases, 7 bases remained unmatched. For the CDR3, the DNA is TGCGCCAGCAGCCGCGGGACTAGCGGTACTAGCACAGATACGCAGTATTTT. Amino acids: CASSRGTSGTSTDTQYF.

This clonotype was seen a handful of times. The V and J genes are TRBV10-2 and TRBJ1-6; D perhaps matches TRBD1 (6 bases). V was trimmed by 0 bases and J by 10 bases, leaving 10 bases between them. This CDR3 region has 14 residues. In germline, CDR1 is WSHSY, CDR2 SAAADI. CDR3 region: CASSESGGQSPLHF. In nucleotides, the CDR3 is TGCGCCAGCAGTGAGTCCGGGGGCCAATCACCCCTCCACTTT.

This clonotype was seen a handful of times. V is TRBV27 and J is TRBJ2-7; 9 bases align to TRBD1. From germline, CDR1 is MNHEY and CDR2 SMNVEV (reference sequence). The CDR3 is 14 residues long. The V gene end was trimmed by 7 bases and the J gene end by 3 bases; junction bases not matched to a gene: 7. This CDR3 reads CASTSGTGYYEQYF. The DNA of the CDR3 is TGTGCCAGCACTTCCGGGACAGGGTACTACGAGCAGTACTTC.

This clonotype was counted at least ten times. The chain joins TRBV5-1 to TRBJ2-2, with TRBD2 identical over 8 bases. Trimming at V came to 3 bases and at J to 1 base, leaving 2 bases not matched to a gene. This CDR3 has 15 amino acids. CDR1 and CDR2 from the germline V gene are SGHRS and YFSETQ. As DNA, the CDR3 is TGCGCCAGCAGCTCGACTAGCGTGAACACCGGGGAGCTGTTTTTT. This codes for CASSSTSVNTGELFF.

This clonotype showed up many times. This chain connects TRBV4-3 to TRBJ2-7; a weak D match, TRBD2 (5 bases). Trimming cost V 0 bases and J 0 bases, with 12 bases left between them. The CDR3 length is 16 residues. CDR1 is LGHNA and CDR2 is YSLEER in the germline V gene. The DNA of the CDR3 is TGCGCCAGCAGCCAAGATTGGCTAGAGGGCTCCTACGAGCAGTACTTC. It yields the protein CASSQDWLEGSYEQYF.

This clonotype was detected many times. The chain links TRBV7-8 to TRBJ2-1; 9 bases are shared with TRBD2. CDR1 and CDR2 from the germline V gene are SGHVS and FQNEAQ. J was trimmed by 0 bases and V by 3 bases; bases with no gene match: 9. CDR3 length equals 18 residues. The CDR3, as DNA: TGTGCCAGCAGCTTCGTTCAGGGACTAGCCTCCTCCTACAATGAGCAGTTCTTC. It codes for CASSFVQGLASSYNEQFF.

The sample holds one count of this clonotype. It may be a read error: a sequence one base away is much more abundant. The chain recombines TRBV15 with TRBJ2-3; D not certain. CDR3 length: 15 amino acids. Per germline, CDR1 LNHNV and CDR2 YYDKDF (reference sequence). CDR3 sequence: CATSRDLQSTDMQYF. Here the CDR3 DNA reads TGTGCCACCAGCAGAGATCTTCAGAGCACAGATATGCAGTATTTT.

There are a few counts of this clonotype. This chain connects TRBV4-1 to TRBJ1-4; the match to TRBD1 covers 8 bases. This CDR3 contains 16 residues. Germline V gene sequence: CDR1 MGHRA, CDR2 YSYEKL. The trim removed 1 base at V and 6 bases at J, leaving 7 bases unmatched. CDR3 in DNA: TGCGCCAGCAGCCAAGCAGTGGGACAGGTAGATGAAAAACTGTTTTTT. Residues: CASSQAVGQVDEKLFF.

This clonotype appeared many times. The rearrangement links TRBV29-1 to TRBJ1-2; no definite D call. Trimming removed 6 bases at V and 8 bases at J, with 10 bases between. CDR1 SQVTM and CDR2 ANQGSEA come from the germline V gene. This CDR3 has 10 amino acids. The CDR3 coding sequence is TGCAGCGTCCGCTACCGAGGCTACACCTTC. It encodes CSVRYRGYTF.